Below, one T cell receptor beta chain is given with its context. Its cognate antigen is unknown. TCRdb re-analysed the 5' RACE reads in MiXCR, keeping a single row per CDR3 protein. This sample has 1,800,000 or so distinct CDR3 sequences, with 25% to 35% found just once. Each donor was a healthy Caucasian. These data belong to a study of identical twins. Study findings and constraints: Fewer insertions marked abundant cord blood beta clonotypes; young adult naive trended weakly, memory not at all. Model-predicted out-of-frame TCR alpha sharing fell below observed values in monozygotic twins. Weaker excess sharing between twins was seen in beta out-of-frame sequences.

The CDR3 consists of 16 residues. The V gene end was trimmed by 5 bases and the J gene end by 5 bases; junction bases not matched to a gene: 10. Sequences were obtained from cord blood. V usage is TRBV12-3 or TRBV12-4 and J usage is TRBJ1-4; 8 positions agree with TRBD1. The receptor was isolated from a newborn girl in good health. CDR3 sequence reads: CASSPDRARKNEKLFF. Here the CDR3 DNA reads TGTGCCAGCAGTCCGGACAGGGCCAGGAAGAATGAAAAACTGTTTTTT.